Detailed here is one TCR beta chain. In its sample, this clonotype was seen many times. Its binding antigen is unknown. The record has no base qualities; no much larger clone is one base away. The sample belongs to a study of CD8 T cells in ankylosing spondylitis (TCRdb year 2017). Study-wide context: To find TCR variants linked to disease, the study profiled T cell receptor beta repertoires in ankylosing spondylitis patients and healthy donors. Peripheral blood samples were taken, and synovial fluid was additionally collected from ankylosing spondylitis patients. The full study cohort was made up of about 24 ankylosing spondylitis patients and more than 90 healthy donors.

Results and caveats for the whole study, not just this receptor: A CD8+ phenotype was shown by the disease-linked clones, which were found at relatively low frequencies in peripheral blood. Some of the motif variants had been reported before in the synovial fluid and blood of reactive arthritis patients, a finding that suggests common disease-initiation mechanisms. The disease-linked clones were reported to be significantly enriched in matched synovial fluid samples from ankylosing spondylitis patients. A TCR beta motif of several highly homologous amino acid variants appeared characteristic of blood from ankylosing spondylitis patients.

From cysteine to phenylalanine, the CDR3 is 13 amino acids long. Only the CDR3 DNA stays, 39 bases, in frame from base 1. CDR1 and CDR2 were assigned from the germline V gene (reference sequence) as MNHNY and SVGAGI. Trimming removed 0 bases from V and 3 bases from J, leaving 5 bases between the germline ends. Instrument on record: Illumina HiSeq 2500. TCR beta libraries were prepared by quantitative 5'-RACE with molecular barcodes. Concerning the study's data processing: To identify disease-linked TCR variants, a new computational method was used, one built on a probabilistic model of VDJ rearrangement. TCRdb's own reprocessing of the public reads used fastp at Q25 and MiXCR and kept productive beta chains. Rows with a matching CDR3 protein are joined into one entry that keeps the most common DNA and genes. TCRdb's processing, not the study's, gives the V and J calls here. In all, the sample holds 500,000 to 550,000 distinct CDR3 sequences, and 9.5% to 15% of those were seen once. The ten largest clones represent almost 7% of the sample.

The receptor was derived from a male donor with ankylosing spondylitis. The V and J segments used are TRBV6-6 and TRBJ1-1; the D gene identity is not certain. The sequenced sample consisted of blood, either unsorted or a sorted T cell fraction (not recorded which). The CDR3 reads CASSYSLYTEAFF. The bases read TGTGCCAGCAGTTACTCGCTATACACTGAAGCTTTCTTT.